This entry is about one T cell receptor (beta chain). Its antigen remains unknown. This specimen belongs to a study of PD-1 blockade in mismatch repair-deficient tumors. Study in general: Patients had about a dozen mismatch repair-deficient cancer types, all previously treated and progressing.

The CDR3 contains 15 residues. The germline V gene has CDR1 SGHRS and CDR2 YFSETQ. Trimming took 4 bases from V and 2 from J; bases not matched to a gene: 6. Overall study results and limits: About 4.5% of the roughly 140 peptide-expanded blood TCRs were also found in tumor.

Here immunoSEQ multiplex PCR was the method, and the copy in TCRdb shows in-frame clones only, minus some. The sample has roughly 13,000 clones, around 87% seen once. Time point: roughly ten-day in vitro stimulation with candidate neoantigen peptide 6. Baseline for clone expansion was a parallel culture with no peptide. The clonotype comes from an adult with mismatch repair-deficient cancer. The sequencing here drew on cells cultured in vitro, taken from a patient treated with pembrolizumab. This chain joins TRBV5-1 and TRBJ2-1; 7 nucleotides match TRBD2. Here the CDR3 reads CASSPPAGAYNEQFF. CDR3 nucleotide sequence: TGCGCCAGCAGCCCTCCTGCGGGGGCCTACAATGAGCAGTTCTTC. Full variable domain (rest looked up from reference TRBV5-1 and TRBJ2-1): KAGVTQTPRYLIKTRGQQVTLSCSPISGHRSVSWYQQTPGQGLQFLFEYFSETQRNKGNFPGRFSGRQFSNSRSEMNVSTLELGDSALYLCASSPPAGAYNEQFFGPGTRLTVL.